This T cell receptor beta chain derives from a study of CD8 T cells in Susac syndrome. CD8+ and CD4+ T cells circulating in blood were sequenced for TCR beta. The TEMRA cells underwent FACS enrichment, while the CD8+ and CD4+ T cells underwent negative isolation. An amount of RNA that ranged from 0.5 to 1 ug was reverse transcribed with random hexamers. An immunoSEQ multiplex PCR generated amplified TCR beta CDR3 products spanning 54 Vbeta and 13 Jbeta. In TCRdb, the immunoSEQ multiplex PCR reads were re-called with MiXCR into one record per CDR3 protein. The table includes 250,000 to 300,000 distinct CDR3 sequences, about nine tenths detected once. This CDR3 is built from 13 residues. The V end was cut by 3 bases, the J end by 2 bases, with 6 bases between. CDR1 is MDHEN, CDR2 SYDVKM, per germline.

The sequenced sample was CD8+ T cells from PBMCs. The chain combines TRBV28 with TRBJ2-3; D gene ambiguous. The TCR comes from a human donor with multiple sclerosis. The CDR3 loop reads CASSFRLTDTQYF. CDR3 nucleotide sequence: TGTGCCAGCAGTTTCCGACTCACAGATACGCAGTATTTT.